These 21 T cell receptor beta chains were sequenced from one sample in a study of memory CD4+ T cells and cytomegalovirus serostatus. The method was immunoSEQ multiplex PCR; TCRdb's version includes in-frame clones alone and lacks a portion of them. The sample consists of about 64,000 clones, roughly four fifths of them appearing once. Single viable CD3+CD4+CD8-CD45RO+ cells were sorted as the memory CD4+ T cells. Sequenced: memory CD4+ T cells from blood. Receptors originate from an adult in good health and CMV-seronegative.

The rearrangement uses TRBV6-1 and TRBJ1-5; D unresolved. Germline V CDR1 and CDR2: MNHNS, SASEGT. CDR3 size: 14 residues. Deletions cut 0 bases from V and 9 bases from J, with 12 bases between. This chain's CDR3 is CASSEAGERRPQHF. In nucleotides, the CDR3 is TGTGCCAGCAGTGAAGCGGGAGAGAGACGGCCCCAGCATTTT.

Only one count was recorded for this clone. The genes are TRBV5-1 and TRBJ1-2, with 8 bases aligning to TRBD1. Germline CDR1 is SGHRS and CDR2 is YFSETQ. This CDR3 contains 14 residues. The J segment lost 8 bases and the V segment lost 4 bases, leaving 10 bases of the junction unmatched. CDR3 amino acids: CASSQDRGTSGYTF. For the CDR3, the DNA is TGCGCCAGCAGCCAAGACAGGGGTACTAGCGGCTACACCTTC.

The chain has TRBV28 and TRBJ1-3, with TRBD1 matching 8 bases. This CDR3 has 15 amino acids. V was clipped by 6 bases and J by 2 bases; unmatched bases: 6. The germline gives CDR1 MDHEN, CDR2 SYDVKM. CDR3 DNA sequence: TGTGCCAGCAGCCGCAGGGGACAGGCTGGAAACACCATATATTTT. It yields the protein CASSRRGQAGNTIYF.

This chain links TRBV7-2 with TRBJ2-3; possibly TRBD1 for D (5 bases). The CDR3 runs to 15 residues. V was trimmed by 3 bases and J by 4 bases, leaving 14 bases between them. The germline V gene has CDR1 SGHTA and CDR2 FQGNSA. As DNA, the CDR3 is TGTGCCAGCAGCTTTAGCCAGGGAAGAGCAGATACGCAGTATTTT. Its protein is CASSFSQGRADTQYF.

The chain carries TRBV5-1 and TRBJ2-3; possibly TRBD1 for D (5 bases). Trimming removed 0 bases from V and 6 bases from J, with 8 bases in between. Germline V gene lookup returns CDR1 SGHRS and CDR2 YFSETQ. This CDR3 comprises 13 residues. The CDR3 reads CASSLEGSDTQYF. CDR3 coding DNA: TGCGCCAGCAGCTTGGAGGGGTCCGATACGCAGTATTTT.

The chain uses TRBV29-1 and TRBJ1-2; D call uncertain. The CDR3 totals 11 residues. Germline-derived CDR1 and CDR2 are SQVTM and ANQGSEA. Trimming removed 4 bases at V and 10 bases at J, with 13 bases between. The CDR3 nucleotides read TGCAGCGTTGGCGAAGGTGGGGTCTACACCTTC. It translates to CSVGEGGVYTF. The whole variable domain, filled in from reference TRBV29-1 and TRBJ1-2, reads SAVISQKPSRDICQRGTSLTIQCQVDSQVTMMFWYRQQPGQSLTLIATANQGSEATYESGFVIDKFPISRPNLTFSTLTVSNMSPEDSSIYLCSVGEGGVYTFGSGTRLTVV.

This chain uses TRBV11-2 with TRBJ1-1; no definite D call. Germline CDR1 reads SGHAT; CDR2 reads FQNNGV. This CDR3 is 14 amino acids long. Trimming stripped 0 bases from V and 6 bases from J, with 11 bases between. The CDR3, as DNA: TGTGCCAGCAGCTTAGATTTTGTGGGGTCTGAAGCTTTCTTT. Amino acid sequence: CASSLDFVGSEAFF. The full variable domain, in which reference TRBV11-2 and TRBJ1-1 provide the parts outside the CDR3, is EAGVAQSPRYKIIEKRQSVAFWCNPISGHATLYWYQQILGQGPKLLIQFQNNGVVDDSQLPKDRFSAERLKGVDSTLKIQPAKLEDSAVYLCASSLDFVGSEAFFGQGTRLTVV.

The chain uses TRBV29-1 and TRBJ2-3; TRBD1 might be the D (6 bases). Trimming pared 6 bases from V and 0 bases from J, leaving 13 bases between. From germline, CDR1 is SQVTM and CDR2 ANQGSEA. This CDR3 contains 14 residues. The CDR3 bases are TGCAGCGTCGGACAGTACCAAAGCACAGATACGCAGTATTTT. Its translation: CSVGQYQSTDTQYF.

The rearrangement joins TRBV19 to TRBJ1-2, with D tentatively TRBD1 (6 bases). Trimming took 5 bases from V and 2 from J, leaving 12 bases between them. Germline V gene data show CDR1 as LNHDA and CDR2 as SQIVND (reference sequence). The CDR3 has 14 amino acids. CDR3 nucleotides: TGTGCCAGTAGTTTACAGGGAAAGAACTATGGCTACACCTTC. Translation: CASSLQGKNYGYTF.

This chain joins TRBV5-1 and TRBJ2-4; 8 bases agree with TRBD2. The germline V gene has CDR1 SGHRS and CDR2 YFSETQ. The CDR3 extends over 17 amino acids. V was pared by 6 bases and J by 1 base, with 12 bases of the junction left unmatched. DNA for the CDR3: TGCGCCAGCAACCCTAATAGCGGGACTGCGGCCAAAAACATTCAGTACTTC. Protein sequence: CASNPNSGTAAKNIQYF.

The CDR3 loop is CASSQERASGYTF. Written as DNA, the CDR3 is TGTGCCAGCTCACAAGAAAGGGCATCAGGCTACACCTTC. This sequence joins TRBV18 and TRBJ1-2; D uncertain. Germline V gene sequence: CDR1 KGHSH, CDR2 LQKENI. V lost 4 bases and J 8 bases, leaving 14 bases between the germline ends. The CDR3 length is 13 residues.

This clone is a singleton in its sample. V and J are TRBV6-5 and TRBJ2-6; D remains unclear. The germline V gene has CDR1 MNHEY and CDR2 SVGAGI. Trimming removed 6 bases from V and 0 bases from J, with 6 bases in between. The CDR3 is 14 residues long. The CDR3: CASRLNSGANVLTF. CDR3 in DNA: TGTGCCAGCAGGCTAAACTCTGGGGCCAACGTCCTGACTTTC.

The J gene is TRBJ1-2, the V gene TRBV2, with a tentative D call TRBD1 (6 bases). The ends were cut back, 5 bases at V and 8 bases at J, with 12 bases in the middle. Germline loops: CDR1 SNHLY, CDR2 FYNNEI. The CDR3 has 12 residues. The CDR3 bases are TGTGCCAGCAGTCCGACAGGCGACGGCTACACCTTC. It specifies CASSPTGDGYTF.

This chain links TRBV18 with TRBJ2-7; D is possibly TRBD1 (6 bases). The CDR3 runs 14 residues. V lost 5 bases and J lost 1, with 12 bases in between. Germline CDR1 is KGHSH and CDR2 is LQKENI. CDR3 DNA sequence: TGTGCCAGCTCAGAGTCCAGGGGATCCTACGAGCAGTACTTC. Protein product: CASSESRGSYEQYF.

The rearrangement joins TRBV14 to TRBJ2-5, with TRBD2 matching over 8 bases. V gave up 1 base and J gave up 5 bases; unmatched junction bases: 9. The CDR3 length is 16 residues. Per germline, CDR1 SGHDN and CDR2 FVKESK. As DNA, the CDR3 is TGTGCCAGCAGCCAAGTACCGGGACTAGGAGAGGAGACCCAGTACTTC. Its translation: CASSQVPGLGEETQYF.

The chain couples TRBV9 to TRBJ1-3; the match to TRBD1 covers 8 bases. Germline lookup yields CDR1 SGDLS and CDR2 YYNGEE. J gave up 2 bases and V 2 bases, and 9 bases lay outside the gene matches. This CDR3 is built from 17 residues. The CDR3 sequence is CASSVTSETGAGNTIYF. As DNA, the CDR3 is TGTGCCAGCAGCGTCACATCCGAGACAGGGGCTGGAAACACCATATATTTT.

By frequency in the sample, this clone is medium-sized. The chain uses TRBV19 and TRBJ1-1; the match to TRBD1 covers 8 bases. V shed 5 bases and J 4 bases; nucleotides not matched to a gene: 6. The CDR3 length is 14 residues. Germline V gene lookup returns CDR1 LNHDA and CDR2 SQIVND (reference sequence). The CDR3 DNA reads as TGTGCCAGTAGTCCTGGAACAGGGGGCACTGAAGCTTTCTTT. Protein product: CASSPGTGGTEAFF.

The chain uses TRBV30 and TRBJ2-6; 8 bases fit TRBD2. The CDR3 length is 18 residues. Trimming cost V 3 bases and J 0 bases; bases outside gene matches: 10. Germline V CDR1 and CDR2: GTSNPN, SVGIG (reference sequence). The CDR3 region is CAWRAAGAIHSGANVLTF. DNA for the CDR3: TGTGCCTGGAGAGCAGCGGGGGCAATCCACTCTGGGGCCAACGTCCTGACTTTC.

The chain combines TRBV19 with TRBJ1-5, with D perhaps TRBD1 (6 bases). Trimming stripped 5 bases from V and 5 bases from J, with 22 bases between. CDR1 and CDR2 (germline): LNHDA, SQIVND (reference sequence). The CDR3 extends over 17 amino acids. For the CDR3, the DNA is TGTGCCAGTAGTGATACCCGGGGACAACGGGGGGATCAGCCCCAGCATTTT. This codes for CASSDTRGQRGDQPQHF.

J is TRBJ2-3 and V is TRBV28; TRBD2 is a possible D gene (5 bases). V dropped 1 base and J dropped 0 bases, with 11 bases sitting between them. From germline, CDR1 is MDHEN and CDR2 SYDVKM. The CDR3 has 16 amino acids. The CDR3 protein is CASSLLLATSTDTQYF. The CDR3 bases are TGTGCCAGCAGTTTATTGCTAGCCACTAGCACAGATACGCAGTATTTT.

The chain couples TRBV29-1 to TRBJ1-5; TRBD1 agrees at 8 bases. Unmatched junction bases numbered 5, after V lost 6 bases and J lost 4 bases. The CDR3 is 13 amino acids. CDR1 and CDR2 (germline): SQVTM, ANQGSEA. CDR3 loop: CSVRQGTNQPQHF. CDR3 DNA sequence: TGCAGCGTCCGACAGGGGACAAATCAGCCCCAGCATTTT.